This TCR beta chain was recovered during a study of blood T cell repertoires in COVID-19. Concerning this clone: One base away lies a much larger clone, so this may be a sequencing read error.

The repertoire was sequenced with immunoSEQ multiplex PCR; TCRdb's copy has only in-frame clones and lacks some. The sample lists about 200,000 clones, about 85% occurring once. Germline V lookup: CDR1 SEHNR, CDR2 FQNEAQ (reference sequence). V lost 4 bases and J lost 2; bases outside the gene matches: 5. CDR3 length equals 14 residues. The sample was peripheral blood. V and J are TRBV7-9 and TRBJ2-7; 7 bases line up with TRBD1. The TCR was taken from a man aged 55 to 70 with active or convalescent COVID-19. CDR3 residues: CASSSRDSPYEQYF. CDR3 nucleotides: TGTGCCAGCAGCTCCCGGGACAGCCCCTACGAGCAGTACTTC.